The 32 T cell receptor beta chains below were found in one sample sequenced in a study of CD8 T cells in Susac syndrome. RNA amounts of roughly 0.45 to 1 ug underwent reverse transcription with random hexamers. In TCRdb, the immunoSEQ multiplex PCR reads were re-called with MiXCR into one record per CDR3 protein. Among about 440,000 distinct CDR3 sequences, approximately 85% were seen once, and the ten largest hold about 0.12%. Sequences were obtained from CD8+ T cells from PBMCs. These receptor sequences come from a human donor with multiple sclerosis.

The V gene is TRBV7-9, the J gene TRBJ2-7, with TRBD1 identical over 8 bases. V trimming: 5 bases; J trimming: 2 bases; junction bases outside the gene matches: 11. The germline V gene has CDR1 SEHNR and CDR2 FQNEAQ (reference sequence). CDR3 size: 16 residues. CDR3 nucleotide sequence: TGTGCCAGCAGCCCCCCGTTGGACAGGGCCACCTACGAGCAGTACTTC. It encodes CASSPPLDRATYEQYF.

V and J are TRBV7-2 and TRBJ1-1; D possibly corresponds to TRBD1 (5 bases). V shed 1 base and J shed 1 base, with 16 bases lying between them. CDR3 length: 17 amino acids. Germline loops: CDR1 SGHTA, CDR2 FQGNSA. CDR3 in amino acids: CASSLVARAGPNTEAFF. The CDR3 coding sequence is TGTGCCAGCAGCTTAGTTGCCAGGGCGGGCCCGAACACTGAAGCTTTCTTT.

The chain is built from TRBV4-1 and TRBJ2-1; 7 bases map to TRBD1. Germline-derived CDR1 and CDR2 are MGHRA and YSYEKL. This CDR3 spans 15 amino acids. V dropped 0 bases and J dropped 7; count of bases not matched to a gene: 6. The CDR3: CASSQETGLGNEQFF. CDR3 in DNA: TGCGCCAGCAGCCAAGAGACAGGGTTAGGTAATGAGCAGTTCTTC.

In this sample, this clonotype turned up a few times. The V and J genes are TRBV18 and TRBJ2-1; 11 positions agree with TRBD1. With V trimmed by 4 bases and J by 4 bases, 6 bases remained unmatched. Germline V gives CDR1 KGHSH, CDR2 LQKENI. The CDR3 extends over 16 amino acids. In DNA form, the CDR3 reads TGTGCCAGCTCACTAACTGGACAGGGGGCGTACAATGAGCAGTTCTTC. Protein product: CASSLTGQGAYNEQFF.

The chain recombines TRBV6-4 with TRBJ2-1; 10 bases are a match to TRBD1. Per germline, CDR1 MRHNA and CDR2 SNTAGT. The CDR3 sequence is 15 residues long. V shed 4 bases, J shed 5 bases, and the junction held 5 bases outside the gene matches. CDR3 sequence: CASSVGDRGDNEQFF. The CDR3 DNA follows: TGTGCCAGCAGTGTCGGGGACAGGGGCGACAATGAGCAGTTCTTC.

This chain connects TRBV5-4 to TRBJ2-7; 7 bases align to TRBD2. CDR3 length: 12 residues. Germline values: CDR1 SGHNT, CDR2 YYREEE (reference sequence). V dropped 6 bases and J dropped 5; count of bases not matched to a gene: 5. CDR3 DNA sequence: TGTGCCAGCAACCTGGGGGGGGACGAGCAGTACTTC. It yields the protein CASNLGGDEQYF.

The J gene is TRBJ1-1, the V gene TRBV6-2 or TRBV6-3, with unresolved D. CDR3 length equals 13 residues. CDR1 and CDR2 (germline): MNHEY, SVGEGT. The V gene lost 2 bases and the J gene lost 2 bases, with 6 bases spanning the gap. CDR3 in amino acids: CASSYPANTEAFF. DNA for the CDR3: TGTGCCAGCAGTTACCCAGCTAACACTGAAGCTTTCTTT.

The chain uses TRBV27 and TRBJ1-2, with D possibly being TRBD1 (5 bases). Germline CDR1 reads MNHEY; CDR2 reads SMNVEV (reference sequence). V was clipped by 3 bases and J by 0 bases, with 14 bases between them. The CDR3 has 16 amino acids. The CDR3 here is CASSLGPWGANYGYTF. CDR3 nucleotides: TGTGCCAGCAGTTTGGGCCCATGGGGGGCTAACTATGGCTACACCTTC.

This clonotype appeared once. V is TRBV12-5 and J is TRBJ1-1; TRBD1 aligns across 7 bases. Germline CDR1 reads LGHNT; CDR2 reads FRNRAP. The J segment lost 0 bases and the V segment lost 2 bases, leaving 15 bases of the junction unmatched. CDR3 size: 19 residues. This CDR3 reads CASGLTGVADTRMNTEAFF. The CDR3 DNA reads as TGTGCTAGTGGTTTGACAGGGGTAGCGGATACTCGAATGAACACTGAAGCTTTCTTT.

V is TRBV27 and J is TRBJ2-1, with 10 bases identical to TRBD2. Trimming at V came to 7 bases and at J to 4 bases, leaving 4 bases not matched to a gene. CDR1 MNHEY and CDR2 SMNVEV come from the germline V gene (reference sequence). The CDR3 contains 14 residues. CDR3 in DNA: TGTGCCAGCATGAAACTAGCGGGGTACAATGAGCAGTTCTTC. This sequence encodes CASMKLAGYNEQFF.

This chain connects TRBV3-1 to TRBJ1-1; possible D gene TRBD1, 5 bases. The ends were cut back, 0 bases at V and 0 bases at J, with 20 bases in the middle. The CDR3 spans 19 residues. Germline loops: CDR1 LGHDT, CDR2 YNNKEL (reference sequence). CDR3 loop: CASSQEQLKGTLMNTEAFF. In DNA, the CDR3 is TGTGCCAGCAGCCAAGAGCAATTGAAGGGGACTCTGATGAACACTGAAGCTTTCTTT.

The chain employs TRBV12-3 or TRBV12-4 and TRBJ2-1; TRBD2 matches 11 bases. CDR3 length equals 16 residues. After removal of 6 bases from V and 2 bases from J, the junction contained 6 bases not matched to a gene. The CDR3, as DNA: TGTGCCAGCAGGGGACTAGCGGTTAACGCCTACAATGAGCAGTTCTTC. Translation: CASRGLAVNAYNEQFF.

The chain is built from TRBV5-1 and TRBJ2-1, with D hard to call. CDR3 length: 16 amino acids. V was cut by 0 bases and J by 3 bases, with 13 bases left in between. Germline loops: CDR1 SGHRS, CDR2 YFSETQ. The CDR3 DNA reads TGCGCCAGCAGCTTGGTGGAGCCCGATAGCTACAATGAGCAGTTCTTC. Its protein product is CASSLVEPDSYNEQFF.

The chain couples TRBV11-2 to TRBJ1-2; D is unresolved. The CDR3 loop spans 15 amino acids. Between the trimmed V and J ends, which lost 2 bases and 5 bases, there was a span of 15 bases. The germline gives CDR1 SGHAT, CDR2 FQNNGV. CDR3 residues: CASSLQAEPSYGYTF. CDR3 DNA: TGTGCCAGCAGCTTACAGGCGGAACCGTCTTATGGCTACACCTTC.

V and J are TRBV4-1 and TRBJ2-5; D remains unclear. This CDR3 has 16 residues. V was pared by 0 bases and J by 1 base, with 12 bases between. Germline CDR1 MGHRA, CDR2 YSYEKL. The CDR3 DNA reads as TGCGCCAGCAGCCAAGAAACGGGCCCAGGCCAAGAGACCCAGTACTTC. Its protein product is CASSQETGPGQETQYF.

The chain has TRBV3-1 and TRBJ2-5; D may be TRBD1 (5 bases). The germline gives CDR1 LGHDT, CDR2 YNNKEL (reference sequence). The CDR3 contains 15 residues. V lost 0 bases to trimming and J lost 6 bases, with 14 bases between them. The CDR3 protein is CASSQEKLLGQTQYF. DNA of the CDR3: TGTGCCAGCAGCCAAGAGAAGCTCTTGGGGCAGACCCAGTACTTC.

This chain uses TRBV20-1 with TRBJ2-4; a weak D match, TRBD1 (6 bases). Germline CDR1 is DFQATT and CDR2 is SNEGSKA (reference sequence). The V and J ends lost 6 bases and 3 bases respectively, with 27 bases between them. There are 18 residues in the CDR3. CDR3 region: CSATYRDISLAGKNIQYF. CDR3 DNA: TGCAGTGCCACGTACCGGGACATTTCCTTAGCAGGCAAAAACATTCAGTACTTC.

The V call is TRBV6-1, the J call TRBJ2-5; D possibly corresponds to TRBD1 (6 bases). The CDR3 spans 12 residues. Germline CDR1 MNHNS, CDR2 SASEGT. The V gene lost 7 bases and the J gene lost 3 bases, with 9 bases spanning the gap. The CDR3 is CASTPGEETQYF. CDR3 sequence (DNA): TGTGCCAGCACCCCAGGGGAAGAGACCCAGTACTTC.

V gene TRBV6-1 combines with J gene TRBJ2-2; tentatively, D is TRBD1 or TRBD2 (5 bases each). The CDR3 runs 15 residues. Trimming shortened V by 4 bases and J by 5 bases, and 14 bases separated the two germline ends. Germline lookup yields CDR1 MNHNS and CDR2 SASEGT. As DNA, the CDR3 is TGTGCCAGCAGTGGGGGGTTTGGGGCTACCGGGGAGCTGTTTTTT. Translated: CASSGGFGATGELFF.

The chain couples TRBV20-1 to TRBJ1-2; the D is unclear. This CDR3 comprises 13 residues. The V end was cut by 6 bases, the J end by 8 bases, with 19 bases between. CDR1 is DFQATT and CDR2 is SNEGSKA in the germline V gene (reference sequence). The CDR3 protein is CSARLPGDFGYTF. For the CDR3, the DNA is TGCAGTGCGAGACTCCCCGGGGATTTCGGCTACACCTTC.

The V call is TRBV4-1, the J call TRBJ1-1; maybe TRBD1 (5 bases). This CDR3 has 15 amino acids. CDR1 is MGHRA, CDR2 YSYEKL, per germline. V was cut by 1 base and J by 5 bases, with 14 bases left in between. The CDR3 here is CASSQARWEGTEAFF. The CDR3 nucleotides read TGCGCCAGCAGCCAAGCCCGGTGGGAGGGGACTGAAGCTTTCTTT.

The chain links TRBV27 to TRBJ2-7; 9 bases are shared with TRBD1. CDR1 is MNHEY and CDR2 is SMNVEV in the germline V gene (reference sequence). V gave up 2 bases and J gave up 5 bases; unmatched junction bases: 10. The CDR3 extends over 16 amino acids. CDR3 loop: CASSLIGTGFLNEQYF. The CDR3 nucleotides read TGTGCCAGCAGTTTAATCGGGACAGGGTTTCTTAACGAGCAGTACTTC.

The chain has TRBV7-9 and TRBJ2-1; TRBD2 matches 8 bases. With V trimmed by 1 base and J by 4 bases, 3 bases remained unmatched. Germline CDR1 is SEHNR and CDR2 is FQNEAQ (reference sequence). The CDR3 runs to 15 residues. This chain's CDR3 is CASSLVGGGYNEQFF. The CDR3 DNA follows: TGTGCCAGCAGCTTAGTGGGCGGGGGGTACAATGAGCAGTTCTTC.

CDR3 DNA: TGTGCCAGCAGCCAGGAGGTATACAATGAGCAGTTCTTC. Amino acid sequence: CASSQEVYNEQFF. The chain employs TRBV12-3 or TRBV12-4 and TRBJ2-1; weak D call: TRBD2 (5 bases). The CDR3 is made up of 13 amino acids. V dropped 6 bases and J dropped 4 bases, with 10 bases sitting between them.

The chain has TRBV19 and TRBJ1-3; D is undetermined. The CDR3 has 14 residues. V lost 3 bases to trimming and J lost 0 bases, with 6 bases between them. Germline lookup yields CDR1 LNHDA and CDR2 SQIVND (reference sequence). The chain's CDR3 is CASSIDNSGNTIYF. The CDR3 DNA sequence: TGTGCCAGTAGTATTGACAACTCTGGAAACACCATATATTTT.

The CDR3 DNA follows: TGTGCCACCAGCAGAGATTTACGATCAACTAATGAAAAACTGTTTTTT. Translation gives CATSRDLRSTNEKLFF. This chain joins TRBV15 and TRBJ1-4; D gene ambiguous. The V gene's germline CDR1 is LNHNV and CDR2 YYDKDF (reference sequence). This CDR3 comprises 16 residues. V lost 0 bases to trimming and J lost 0 bases, with 8 bases between them.

The chain carries TRBV4-2 and TRBJ2-7; 10 bases agree with TRBD1. The CDR3 contains 16 residues. Germline V gene sequence: CDR1 LGHNA, CDR2 YNFKEQ. V shed 2 bases and J 4 bases; nucleotides not matched to a gene: 8. The CDR3 nucleotides are TGTGCCAGCAGCCAACCTAGGACAGGGGGAGGTTACGAGCAGTACTTC. Its translation is CASSQPRTGGGYEQYF.

This chain joins TRBV30 and TRBJ1-5; TRBD1 aligns across 9 bases. This CDR3 is 14 amino acids long. J lost 6 bases, V lost 3 bases, and 6 bases had no gene match. The germline CDR1 and CDR2 sequences are GTSNPN and SVGIG (reference sequence). As DNA, the CDR3 is TGTGCCTGGAGCTCTGGGACAGGGACTCAGCCCCAGCATTTT. Residues: CAWSSGTGTQPQHF.

The chain is built from TRBV30 and TRBJ2-7; 9 nucleotides match TRBD1. The V gene end was trimmed by 1 base and the J gene end by 4 bases; junction bases not matched to a gene: 8. The CDR3 extends over 15 amino acids. Per the germline V gene, CDR1 is GTSNPN and CDR2 is SVGIG (reference sequence). Here the CDR3 reads CAWSGPWDRVYEQYF. As DNA, the CDR3 is TGTGCCTGGAGTGGTCCATGGGACAGGGTGTACGAGCAGTACTTC.

V gene TRBV12-3 or TRBV12-4 combines with J gene TRBJ2-1; no reliable D call. With 6 bases removed from V and 10 bases from J, the gap between germline ends came to 16 bases. The CDR3 is made up of 13 amino acids. CDR3 sequence: CASRIPGLGEQFF. CDR3 sequence (DNA): TGTGCCAGCAGGATACCGGGTTTGGGAGAGCAGTTCTTC.

V and J are TRBV5-5 and TRBJ1-5, with 7 bases fitting TRBD1. The V and J ends lost 2 bases and 0 bases, in that order; junction bases with no gene match: 8. In germline, CDR1 is SGHKS, CDR2 YYEKEE (reference sequence). This CDR3 is 17 amino acids long. CDR3 bases: TGTGCCAGCAGCTTTCGACAGGGCGATTATAGCAATCAGCCCCAGCATTTT. Translation gives CASSFRQGDYSNQPQHF.

V is TRBV7-9 and J is TRBJ1-4; no clear D gene. Germline V lookup: CDR1 SEHNR, CDR2 FQNEAQ (reference sequence). Trimming removed 8 bases at V and 7 bases at J, with 14 bases between. The CDR3 extends over 13 amino acids. For the CDR3, the DNA is TGTGCCAGCGGAGGACCGGGGAGTGAAAAACTGTTTTTT. Its protein product is CASGGPGSEKLFF.